The entry below describes one T cell receptor (beta chain). Antigen specificity is unknown. This record comes from a study of beta chain features in type 1 diabetes. Study in general: Similarity in age, gender and cell yields was seen between patients and healthy donors.

Study observations and caveats: Although PCR might favor shorter templates, it would do so equally in patients and controls. TCRB CDR3s from Type 1 diabetes patients were moderately but significantly shorter in all four CD4+ subsets.

Sequenced material consisted of expressed TCRB transcripts (all of the isolated RNA was reverse transcribed). Data came from immunoSEQ multiplex PCR; TCRdb stores just in-frame clones and leaves some out. The sample lists around 360,000 clones, around 13% occurring once. The germline gives CDR1 SGHVS, CDR2 FNYEAQ. Trimming cost V 4 bases and J 4 bases; bases outside gene matches: 4. This CDR3 is 15 amino acids long. Sequencing input: naive CD4+ T cells from blood. This receptor was obtained from a woman aged 18-29 years with type 1 diabetes. The V and J genes are TRBV7-6 and TRBJ2-1, with TRBD2 matching over 10 bases. In nucleotides, the CDR3 is TGTGCCAGCAGCTCGGGACTAGCGAGTTACAATGAGCAGTTCTTC. Translating it yields CASSSGLASYNEQFF.